This is a list of T cell receptor beta chains from one sample in a study of shared clonotypes between healthy human individuals. Only in-frame clones appear in the TCRdb table, and some are missing; sequencing was by immunoSEQ multiplex PCR. There are about 2.1 million clones in the sample; approximately 94% occur only once, and 1.5% to 2% lies in the top ten. The sequenced sample was naive CD8+ T cells from PBMCs. The receptors originated from a man younger than 35 in good health. Some clones in this sample may be carry-over from other donors' samples. CDR3s leave out the opening cysteine and the closing phenylalanine or tryptophan.

j_gene: TRBJ2-7
v_gene: TRBV27
CDR3aa: ASSLVRDSHSYEQY

j_gene: TRBJ2-1
v_gene: TRBV2
CDR3aa: ASTTRTSGREQF

j_gene: TRBJ2-1
v_gene: TRBV11-2
CDR3aa: ASSLVLNEQF

j_gene: TRBJ2-4
v_gene: TRBV27
CDR3aa: ASSSRAPGYIQY

j_gene: TRBJ2-3
v_gene: TRBV7-3
CDR3aa: ASSLTLSGTDTQY

j_gene: -
v_gene: TRBV28
CDR3aa: ASSALAEDYEQY

j_gene: TRBJ2-3
v_gene: TRBV27
CDR3aa: ASSSTTQGPLTDTQY

j_gene: TRBJ1-1
v_gene: TRBV7-8
CDR3aa: ASSLYREAF

j_gene: TRBJ2-1
v_gene: TRBV28
CDR3aa: ASKVTLGSYNEQF

j_gene: TRBJ1-1
v_gene: TRBV27
CDR3aa: ASSPGTTKAF

j_gene: TRBJ2-7
v_gene: TRBV9
CDR3aa: ASSPRTADYEQY

j_gene: TRBJ1-1
v_gene: TRBV2
CDR3aa: ASTAGPLVTEAF

j_gene: TRBJ2-7
v_gene: TRBV2
CDR3aa: ASSVNRDRVTYEQY

j_gene: TRBJ1-1
v_gene: TRBV28
CDR3aa: ASSPPTGGNTEAF

j_gene: TRBJ1-1
v_gene: TRBV5-1
CDR3aa: ASRTGTGVADTEAF

j_gene: TRBJ2-4
v_gene: TRBV27
CDR3aa: ASSSTGPKNIQY

j_gene: TRBJ2-3
v_gene: TRBV6-6
CDR3aa: ASSAGDSPTDTQY

j_gene: TRBJ1-1
v_gene: TRBV29-1
CDR3aa: STKRTGGGTEAF

j_gene: TRBJ2-7
v_gene: TRBV28
CDR3aa: ASSLGNSYEQY

j_gene: TRBJ2-1
v_gene: TRBV29-1
CDR3aa: SVEGAIDSSYNEQF

j_gene: TRBJ2-7
v_gene: TRBV4-2
CDR3aa: ASSQGTYEQY

j_gene: TRBJ1-5
v_gene: TRBV19
CDR3aa: ASSEGWGNQPQH

j_gene: TRBJ2-3
v_gene: TRBV28
CDR3aa: ASSLVRWPDTQY

j_gene: TRBJ1-5
v_gene: TRBV6-1
CDR3aa: ASSEERAFYQPQH

j_gene: TRBJ2-7
v_gene: TRBV2
CDR3aa: ASSAPTGVYEQY

j_gene: TRBJ2-5
v_gene: TRBV11-2
CDR3aa: ASSLVRLETQY

j_gene: TRBJ2-7
v_gene: TRBV19
CDR3aa: ASRIRDWSSYEQY

j_gene: TRBJ2-1
v_gene: TRBV15
CDR3aa: ATSRVLGDNEQF

j_gene: TRBJ2-1
v_gene: TRBV2
CDR3aa: ASARAGEQF

j_gene: TRBJ1-1
v_gene: TRBV6-1
CDR3aa: ASRVRGTEAF

j_gene: TRBJ1-4
v_gene: TRBV2
CDR3aa: ASQQGPFTTETPTNEKLF

j_gene: TRBJ2-2
v_gene: TRBV28
CDR3aa: ASSFGQGSDTGELF

j_gene: TRBJ2-7
v_gene: TRBV7-6
CDR3aa: ASSLAPEGALYEQY

j_gene: TRBJ2-3
v_gene: TRBV29-1
CDR3aa: SVEILAGDPDTQY

j_gene: TRBJ2-1
v_gene: TRBV7-2
CDR3aa: ASSPWTASIQF

j_gene: TRBJ2-7
v_gene: TRBV10-1
CDR3aa: ASSDPEPSD

j_gene: TRBJ2-7
v_gene: TRBV2
CDR3aa: ASSDDRLSYEQY

j_gene: TRBJ2-7
v_gene: TRBV4-2
CDR3aa: ASSQDSESREQY

j_gene: TRBJ2-5
v_gene: TRBV7-6
CDR3aa: ASSAGQGGQETQY

j_gene: TRBJ2-7
v_gene: TRBV5-1
CDR3aa: ASSLTGGETYEQY

j_gene: TRBJ2-3
v_gene: TRBV27
CDR3aa: ASNILAGGPMDTQY

j_gene: TRBJ2-7
v_gene: TRBV27
CDR3aa: ASSSSPGTGHPEQY

j_gene: TRBJ2-1
v_gene: TRBV11-3
CDR3aa: ASSLAYSSSYNEQF

j_gene: TRBJ2-7
v_gene: TRBV5-6
CDR3aa: ASSLATGSFRLQY